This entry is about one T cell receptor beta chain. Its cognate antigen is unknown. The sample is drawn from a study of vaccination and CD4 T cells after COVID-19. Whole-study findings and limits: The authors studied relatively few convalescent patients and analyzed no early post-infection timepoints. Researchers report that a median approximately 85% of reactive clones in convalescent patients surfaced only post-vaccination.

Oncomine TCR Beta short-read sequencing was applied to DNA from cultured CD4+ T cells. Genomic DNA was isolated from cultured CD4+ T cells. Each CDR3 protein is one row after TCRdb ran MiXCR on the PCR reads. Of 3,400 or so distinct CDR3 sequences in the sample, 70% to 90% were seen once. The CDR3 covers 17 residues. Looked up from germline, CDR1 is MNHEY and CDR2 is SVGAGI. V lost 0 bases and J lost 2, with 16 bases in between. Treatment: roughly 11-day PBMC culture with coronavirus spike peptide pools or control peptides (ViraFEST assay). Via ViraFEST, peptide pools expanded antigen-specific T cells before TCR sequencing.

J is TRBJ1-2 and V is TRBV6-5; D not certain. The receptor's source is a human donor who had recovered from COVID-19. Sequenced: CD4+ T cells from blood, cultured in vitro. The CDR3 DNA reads TGTGCCAGCAGTTACTCGAGCTCAGCCACGACGAACTATGGCTACACCTTC. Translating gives CASSYSSSATTNYGYTF.